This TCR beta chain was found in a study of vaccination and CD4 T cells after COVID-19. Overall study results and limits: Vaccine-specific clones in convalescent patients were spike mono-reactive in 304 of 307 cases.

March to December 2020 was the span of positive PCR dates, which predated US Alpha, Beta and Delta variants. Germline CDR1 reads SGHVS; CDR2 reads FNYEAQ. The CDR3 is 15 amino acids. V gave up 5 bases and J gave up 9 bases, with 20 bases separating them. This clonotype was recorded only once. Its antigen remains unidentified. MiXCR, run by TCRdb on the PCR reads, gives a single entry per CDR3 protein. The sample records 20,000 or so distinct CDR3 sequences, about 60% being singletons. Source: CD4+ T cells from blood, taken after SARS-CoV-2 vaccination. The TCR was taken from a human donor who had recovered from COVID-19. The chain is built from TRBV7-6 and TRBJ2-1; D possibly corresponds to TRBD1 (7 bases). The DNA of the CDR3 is TGTGCCAGCAGCCCTGGGGGGACAGCGGCCAGTGAGCAGTTCTTC. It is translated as CASSPGGTAASEQFF.